This T cell receptor beta chain is from a study of cytomegalovirus exposure and HLA in healthy donors. Study-wide points: The study reported that TCR beta sequences accurately predicted HLA-A and HLA-B alleles in most subjects.

Remarks on this clone: The antigen remains unidentified.

Vbeta (60) and Jbeta (13) primers were used in the PCR. Profiled with immunoSEQ multiplex PCR; TCRdb holds only in-frame clones, not every one. Its table records 30,000 to 45,000 clones. The CDR3 length is 17 residues. After removal of 3 bases from V and 4 bases from J, the junction contained 10 bases not matched to a gene. Per germline, CDR1 LNHDA and CDR2 SQIVND (reference sequence). The genes are TRBV19 and TRBJ1-1; 11 nucleotides line up with TRBD1. The receptor was isolated from a man in his forties in good health and CMV-seropositive. Sequencing was carried out using PBMCs. For the CDR3, the DNA is TGTGCCAGTAGTATGGACTCGGGGGGGACAGGGGGCACTGAAGCTTTCTTT. Translation gives CASSMDSGGTGGTEAFF.